The 20 T cell receptor beta chains given below trace back to one sample, sequenced in a study of shared clonotypes between healthy human individuals. Only in-frame clones appear in the TCRdb table, and some are missing; sequencing was by immunoSEQ multiplex PCR. The table has approximately 620,000 clones, roughly 97% seen once. Input material: naive CD4+ T cells sorted from blood. Subset here: CD45RA+ positively selected. These TCRs come from a woman aged 25 to 39 in good health.

The chain is built from TRBV5-4 and TRBJ1-4; D is possibly TRBD1 (6 bases). The germline V gene has CDR1 SGHNT and CDR2 YYREEE (reference sequence). Trimming cost V 1 base and J 4 bases, with 14 bases left between them. CDR3 size: 16 residues. CDR3 protein: CASSLRGGRGNEKLFF. In DNA form, the CDR3 reads TGTGCCAGCAGCTTGAGGGGGGGAAGGGGTAATGAAAAACTGTTTTTT.

The rearrangement links TRBV5-1 to TRBJ2-7; TRBD2 aligns across 8 bases. The CDR3 has 15 amino acids. Germline V gene sequence: CDR1 SGHRS, CDR2 YFSETQ. The trim removed 3 bases at V and 5 bases at J, leaving 10 bases unmatched. The CDR3 loop reads CASSSARGGLHEQYF. In DNA, the CDR3 is TGCGCCAGCAGCTCCGCCCGGGGGGGGTTGCACGAGCAGTACTTC.

Only one count was recorded for this clone. The J gene is TRBJ2-2, the V gene TRBV14; 7 bases align to TRBD1. The junction had 3 bases not matched to a gene; V was cut back by 6 bases and J by 5 bases. The germline V gene has CDR1 SGHDN and CDR2 FVKESK. This CDR3 spans 13 amino acids. In DNA form, the CDR3 reads TGTGCCAGCAGTCACAGGGGTACCGGGGAGCTGTTTTTT. This gives the protein CASSHRGTGELFF.

The gene calls are TRBV9 and TRBJ2-7; 9 nucleotides align to TRBD2. Germline trimming cut 0 bases from V and 2 bases from J; bases unmatched to any gene: 12. Germline-derived CDR1 and CDR2 are SGDLS and YYNGEE. The CDR3 is 18 residues long. CDR3 bases: TGTGCCAGCAGCGTAGCGGGGTCTAGCGGGGCGACTCCCTACGAGCAGTACTTC. Translation gives CASSVAGSSGATPYEQYF.

V and J are TRBV19 and TRBJ1-1; 8 bases fit TRBD1. The CDR3 runs 13 residues. Germline CDR1 LNHDA, CDR2 SQIVND (reference sequence). The trim removed 6 bases at V and 4 bases at J, leaving 4 bases unmatched. The CDR3 is CASRDRAATEAFF. Written as DNA, the CDR3 is TGTGCCAGTAGGGACAGGGCGGCCACTGAAGCTTTCTTT.

This chain joins TRBV5-1 and TRBJ1-2, with a possible D match to TRBD1 (6 bases). Looked up from germline, CDR1 is SGHRS and CDR2 is YFSETQ. Trimming removed 4 bases at V and 8 bases at J, with 15 bases between. The CDR3 is 13 amino acids. CDR3 sequence reads: CASSQQGEFGYTF. In DNA form, the CDR3 reads TGCGCCAGCAGCCAACAGGGCGAATTCGGCTACACCTTC.

V usage is TRBV2 and J usage is TRBJ2-2; 11 nucleotides line up with TRBD2. Trimming at V came to 4 bases and at J to 5 bases, leaving 15 bases not matched to a gene. There are 19 residues in the CDR3. Germline V gene sequence: CDR1 SNHLY, CDR2 FYNNEI. CDR3 nucleotide sequence: TGTGCCAGCAGTGCGGTTAATATTCCTAGCGGGAGGCCGACCGGGGAGCTGTTTTTT. Protein product: CASSAVNIPSGRPTGELFF.

The genes are TRBV5-1 and TRBJ1-1; 7 bases agree with TRBD1. The germline V gene has CDR1 SGHRS and CDR2 YFSETQ. The CDR3 consists of 13 residues. The V segment lost 7 bases and the J segment 4 bases; nucleotides outside the gene matches: 7. For the CDR3, the DNA is TGCGCCAGCGGATCGACAGGGCCCACTGAAGCTTTCTTT. Protein: CASGSTGPTEAFF.

This chain uses TRBV5-1 with TRBJ2-7, with TRBD2 as a possible D gene (5 bases). Germline CDR1 and CDR2: SGHRS and YFSETQ. The V and J ends lost 0 bases and 2 bases respectively, with 9 bases between them. The CDR3 runs 14 residues. The CDR3 DNA sequence: TGCGCCAGCAGCTTGGTTGGGAGTACCTACGAGCAGTACTTC. This gives the protein CASSLVGSTYEQYF.

The count of this clone is one. The chain uses TRBV4-1 and TRBJ2-5; a possible D gene is TRBD2 (6 bases). The germline V gene has CDR1 MGHRA and CDR2 YSYEKL. The CDR3 has 17 residues. Trimming shortened V by 1 base and J by 5 bases, and 20 bases separated the two germline ends. The CDR3 protein is CASSQGIAATTRETQYF. CDR3 DNA: TGCGCCAGCAGCCAAGGTATAGCGGCAACCACTCGGGAGACCCAGTACTTC.

The chain employs TRBV6-6 and TRBJ1-5, with D hard to call. Trimming removed 5 bases at V and 5 bases at J, with 7 bases between. The CDR3 loop spans 12 amino acids. Per germline, CDR1 MNHNY and CDR2 SVGAGI (reference sequence). CDR3 residues: CASSMADQPQHF. The CDR3 DNA is TGTGCCAGCAGTATGGCCGATCAGCCCCAGCATTTT.

The chain is built from TRBV6-1 and TRBJ1-5; TRBD1 might be the D (5 bases). The germline gives CDR1 MNHNS, CDR2 SASEGT. The CDR3 has 13 residues. V gave up 8 bases and J gave up 4 bases, with 12 bases separating them. CDR3 loop: CASRQFLNQPQHF. The CDR3 region has the DNA TGTGCCAGCCGACAGTTCCTTAATCAGCCCCAGCATTTT.

This sequence joins TRBV27 and TRBJ2-5; D gene uncertain. Germline V gene data show CDR1 as MNHEY and CDR2 as SMNVEV (reference sequence). The length of the CDR3 is 15 residues. V lost 5 bases to trimming and J lost 9 bases, with 22 bases between them. CDR3: CASSPSGQTPYAQYF. As DNA, the CDR3 is TGTGCCAGCAGTCCCTCCGGCCAGACCCCGTATGCCCAGTACTTC.

This clone was recorded once. V and J are TRBV7-9 and TRBJ1-1; 8 bases are shared with TRBD1. The CDR3 has 16 amino acids. Germline lookup yields CDR1 SEHNR and CDR2 FQNEAQ (reference sequence). Unmatched junction bases numbered 7, after V lost 0 bases and J lost 4 bases. CDR3 residues: CASSLAFQGAGTEAFF. For the CDR3, the DNA is TGTGCCAGCAGCTTAGCGTTCCAGGGGGCGGGCACTGAAGCTTTCTTT.

The chain joins TRBV28 to TRBJ2-7, with 8 bases that match TRBD2. V was pared by 5 bases and J by 0 bases, with 6 bases of the junction left unmatched. This CDR3 is built from 15 residues. CDR1 is MDHEN and CDR2 is SYDVKM in the germline V gene. CDR3 DNA: TGTGCCAGCAGTCTTAGCGGGGTAAGCTCCTACGAGCAGTACTTC. Translating gives CASSLSGVSSYEQYF.

The chain links TRBV27 to TRBJ2-5; 9 bases are shared with TRBD2. The CDR3 consists of 15 residues. Germline-derived CDR1 and CDR2 are MNHEY and SMNVEV (reference sequence). V gave up 0 bases and J gave up 1 base; unmatched junction bases: 0. The CDR3 loop reads CASSLSTSGQETQYF. In DNA, the CDR3 is TGTGCCAGCAGTTTATCGACTAGCGGCCAAGAGACCCAGTACTTC.

The chain joins TRBV30 to TRBJ1-1; D remains unclear. Germline values: CDR1 GTSNPN, CDR2 SVGIG (reference sequence). CDR3 length: 14 amino acids. V was clipped by 5 bases and J by 4 bases, with 17 bases between them. DNA for the CDR3: TGTGCCTGGCAACTTGTGGGCGCAATCACTGAAGCTTTCTTT. The encoded protein is CAWQLVGAITEAFF.

The chain joins TRBV29-1 to TRBJ2-3; D gene ambiguous. Deletions cut 4 bases from V and 2 bases from J, with 7 bases between. Germline lookup yields CDR1 SQVTM and CDR2 ANQGSEA. The CDR3 loop spans 12 amino acids. In nucleotides, the CDR3 is TGCAGCGTTGGCGAAAACACAGATACGCAGTATTTT. Translating it yields CSVGENTDTQYF.

This clone was seen only a few times. The genes are TRBV4-2 and TRBJ1-2, with 11 bases aligning to TRBD1. Germline values: CDR1 LGHNA, CDR2 YNFKEQ. V gave up 4 bases and J gave up 8 bases; unmatched junction bases: 6. The CDR3 contains 14 residues. The CDR3 loop is CASSPLDRGHGYTF. The CDR3 region has the DNA TGTGCCAGCAGCCCACTGGACAGGGGGCACGGCTACACCTTC.

The chain uses TRBV6-1 and TRBJ2-7, with a weak D call TRBD2 (6 bases). This CDR3 has 17 residues. Trimming pared 1 base from V and 3 bases from J, leaving 19 bases between. Germline CDR1 and CDR2: MNHNS and SASEGT. Written as DNA, the CDR3 is TGTGCCAGCAGTGAAGTGGACGGGAGAGCGGTAAGCTACGAGCAGTACTTC. Translation: CASSEVDGRAVSYEQYF.